This paragraph reports one T cell receptor (beta chain). No antigen is known for it. The data derive from a study of cytomegalovirus exposure and HLA in healthy donors. Study details: An earlier analysis identified approximately 120 million unique TCR beta sequences in about 180 million T cells.

The PCR contained 60 Vbeta and 13 Jbeta primers. Data came from immunoSEQ multiplex PCR; TCRdb stores just in-frame clones and leaves some out. The data hold some 200,000 clones, with over 65% observed a single time. This CDR3 spans 16 amino acids. Points from the study as a whole: No immune exposure information besides CMV serostatus was available.

The sequencing sample was made of PBMCs. J is TRBJ2-7 and V is TRBV21-1; the D segment call TRBD2 is taken from the table without a DNA check. TRBV21-1 is reported as a pseudogene. The receptor was derived from a man aged 18-30 years in good health and CMV-seronegative. The CDR3 DNA is TGTGCCAGCAGCAAAGTTGGAATAGCGGTCGACTACGAGCAGTACTTC. It yields the protein CASSKVGIAVDYEQYF.